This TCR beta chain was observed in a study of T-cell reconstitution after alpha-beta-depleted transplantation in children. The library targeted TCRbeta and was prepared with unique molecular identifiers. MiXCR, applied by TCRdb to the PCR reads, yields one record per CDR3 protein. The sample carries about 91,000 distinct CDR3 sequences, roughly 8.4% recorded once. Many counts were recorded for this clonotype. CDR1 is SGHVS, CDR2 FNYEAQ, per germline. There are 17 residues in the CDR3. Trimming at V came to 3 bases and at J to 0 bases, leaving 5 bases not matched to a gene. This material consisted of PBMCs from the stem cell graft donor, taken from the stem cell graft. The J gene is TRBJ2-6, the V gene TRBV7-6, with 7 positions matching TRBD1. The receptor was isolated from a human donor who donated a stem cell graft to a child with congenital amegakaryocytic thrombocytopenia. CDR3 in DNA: TGTGCCAGCAGCTTGGGACAGACCAGCTCTGGGGCCAACGTCCTGACTTTC. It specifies CASSLGQTSSGANVLTF. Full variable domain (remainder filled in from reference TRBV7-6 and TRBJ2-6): GAGVSQSPRYKVTKRGQDVALRCDPISGHVSLYWYRQALGQGPEFLTYFNYEAQQDKSGLPNDRFSAERPEGSISTLTIQRTEQRDSAMYRCASSLGQTSSGANVLTFGAGSRLTVL.